The TCR beta chain under discussion was sequenced for a study of T cells in Graves' hyperthyroidism and ophthalmopathy. Points from the study as a whole: Researchers found most expanded thyroid clonotypes above 0.001 in blood as well.

In its sample, this clonotype was seen many times. Its antigen is undetermined. The diagnostic basis comprised clinical symptoms, serum thyroxine and TRAb, thyroid ultrasound and orbital computed tomography. From 8.5 to 10 ml of fresh peripheral blood, PBMCs were isolated. There were TCR beta CDR3 regions amplified from RNA transcripts. HTBI primers were used for first-round RT-PCR of the TCR CDR3. TCRdb re-called the multiplex PCR reads through MiXCR, storing one row per CDR3 protein. The sample consists of about 600,000 distinct CDR3 sequences, roughly a sixth of them appearing once. This CDR3 spans 13 amino acids. The germline V and J ends were trimmed by 5 bases and 5 bases, with 10 bases remaining between them.

The origin of this receptor is a middle-aged woman with Graves' ophthalmopathy. Sequenced: blood. The gene calls are TRBV12-3 or TRBV12-4 and TRBJ2-1, with D uncertain. The CDR3 region is CASSPGPDNEQFF. The CDR3 DNA is TGTGCCAGCAGTCCAGGACCCGACAATGAGCAGTTCTTC.